One sample yielded the 21 T cell receptor beta chains listed below, sequenced in a study of T cells in pancreatic ductal adenocarcinoma. No neoadjuvant therapy was given to the selected pancreatic ductal adenocarcinoma patients before their surgery. Generated by immunoSEQ multiplex PCR, the TCRdb table keeps only in-frame clones and is missing some. The sample shows about 98,000 clones, 90% to 95% of them seen only once. Material for sequencing was PBMCs. The source of these receptors is a human donor with pancreatic ductal adenocarcinoma.

The CDR3 coding sequence is TGTGCCAGCAGCCTGGTCGAGACGGCTAGGGAGCAGTACTTC. Its protein is CASSLVETAREQYF. This sequence joins TRBV28 and TRBJ2-7; D gene uncertain. Deletions cut 6 bases from V and 7 bases from J, with 19 bases between. CDR1 and CDR2 from the germline V gene are MDHEN and SYDVKM. The CDR3 runs to 14 residues. The full variable domain, in which reference TRBV28 and TRBJ2-7 provide the parts outside the CDR3, is DVKVTQSSRYLVKRTGEKVFLECVQDMDHENMFWYRQDPGLGLRLIYFSYDVKMKEKGDIPEGYSVSREKKERFSLILESASTNQTSMYLCASSLVETAREQYFGPGTRLTVT.

The chain links TRBV7-8 to TRBJ1-1; tentative D call: TRBD1 (6 bases). Germline CDR1 is SGHVS and CDR2 is FQNEAQ. Trimming left V 5 bases short and J 2 bases short, with 18 bases between. This CDR3 has 16 amino acids. CDR3: CASSLTGPSVNTEAFF. Written as DNA, the CDR3 is TGTGCCAGCAGCCTAACAGGGCCCTCCGTAAACACTGAAGCTTTCTTT.

This clone was found a few times. The V gene is TRBV6-5, the J gene TRBJ2-7, with D unclear. The length of the CDR3 is 13 residues. Trimming cost V 0 bases and J 4 bases, with 7 bases left between them. Germline V lookup: CDR1 MNHEY, CDR2 SVGAGI. The CDR3: CASSYSDQYEQYF. CDR3 sequence (DNA): TGTGCCAGCAGTTACTCTGATCAGTACGAGCAGTACTTC.

V is TRBV4-1 and J is TRBJ2-2, with 8 bases lining up with TRBD1. The V segment lost 6 bases and the J segment 5 bases; nucleotides outside the gene matches: 2. Germline V gene lookup returns CDR1 MGHRA and CDR2 YSYEKL. The CDR3 has 13 amino acids. The CDR3 reads CASRRTGTGELFF. In DNA form, the CDR3 reads TGCGCCAGCAGGCGGACAGGGACCGGGGAGCTGTTTTTT.

This chain uses TRBV5-6 with TRBJ2-2; 10 nucleotides match TRBD2. The CDR3 sequence is 16 residues long. Looked up from germline, CDR1 is SGHDT and CDR2 is YYEEEE. Trimming cost V 0 bases and J 4 bases; bases outside gene matches: 3. The CDR3: CASSLELAGVTGELFF. The CDR3 DNA is TGTGCCAGCAGCTTGGAGCTAGCGGGAGTCACCGGGGAGCTGTTTTTT. Looking up the rest from reference TRBV5-6 and TRBJ2-2 gives the full variable domain: DAGVTQSPTHLIKTRGQQVTLRCSPKSGHDTVSWYQQALGQGPQFIFQYYEEEERQRGNFPDRFSGHQFPNYSSELNVNALLLGDSALYLCASSLELAGVTGELFFGEGSRLTVL.

The V and J genes are TRBV2 and TRBJ2-7; tentative D call: TRBD1 (5 bases). Germline V gene lookup returns CDR1 SNHLY and CDR2 FYNNEI. CDR3 length: 12 amino acids. V was pared by 11 bases and J by 3 bases, with 14 bases between. The CDR3 reads CACSTDFYEQYF. DNA of the CDR3: TGTGCCTGCTCGACAGACTTCTACGAGCAGTACTTC.

This chain uses TRBV20-1 with TRBJ2-7, with unresolved D. Germline assignment: CDR1 DFQATT and CDR2 SNEGSKA (reference sequence). There are 10 residues in the CDR3. V lost 6 bases and J lost 4, with 7 bases in between. CDR3 residues: CSALTYEQYF. The CDR3, as DNA: TGCAGTGCCCTTACTTACGAGCAGTACTTC.

V usage is TRBV2 and J usage is TRBJ2-5; D is possibly TRBD1 (5 bases). This CDR3 spans 14 amino acids. V dropped 4 bases and J dropped 2 bases, with 11 bases sitting between them. Germline values: CDR1 SNHLY, CDR2 FYNNEI. CDR3 bases: TGTGCCAGCAGTGGACAGATTCAACAAGAGACCCAGTACTTC. This sequence encodes CASSGQIQQETQYF.

The V call is TRBV2, the J call TRBJ2-7, with 9 positions matching TRBD1. V lost 10 bases to trimming and J lost 3 bases; unmatched junction nucleotides: 10. This CDR3 has 14 residues. Looked up from germline, CDR1 is SNHLY and CDR2 is FYNNEI. This CDR3 reads CAKESGTGNYEQYF. CDR3 nucleotide sequence: TGTGCCAAAGAATCCGGGACAGGGAACTACGAGCAGTACTTC.

As DNA, the CDR3 is TGTGCCAGCAGGGAGAGCGGGCCCCAGCATTTT. Protein sequence: CASRESGPQHF. This chain joins TRBV2 and TRBJ1-5; D uncertain. This CDR3 comprises 11 residues. Deletions cut 6 bases from V and 9 bases from J, with 9 bases between. Looked up from germline, CDR1 is SNHLY and CDR2 is FYNNEI.

This chain connects TRBV7-6 to TRBJ2-5, with D uncertain. Germline V gene data show CDR1 as SGHVS and CDR2 as FNYEAQ. Trimming stripped 3 bases from V and 4 bases from J, with 9 bases between. This CDR3 contains 13 residues. CDR3 amino acids: CASSFLPGETQYF. The CDR3 DNA reads TGTGCCAGCAGCTTTCTACCTGGAGAGACCCAGTACTTC.

The rearrangement uses TRBV7-2 and TRBJ2-7, with 8 bases lining up with TRBD1. The germline V gene has CDR1 SGHTA and CDR2 FQGNSA. After removal of 1 base from V and 5 bases from J, the junction contained 7 bases not matched to a gene. CDR3 length equals 15 residues. The DNA of the CDR3 is TGTGCCAGCAGCTTAGACGGACAGGGATTCCACGAGCAGTACTTC. Its translation: CASSLDGQGFHEQYF.

The gene calls are TRBV5-6 and TRBJ2-2; D may be TRBD1 (5 bases). The V end was cut by 4 bases, the J end by 4 bases, with 11 bases between. This CDR3 has 14 amino acids. CDR1 SGHDT and CDR2 YYEEEE come from the germline V gene. The CDR3 nucleotides read TGTGCCAGCAGCCTAGGACAAATCACCGGGGAGCTGTTTTTT. Protein: CASSLGQITGELFF.

Within the sample, this clone is medium-sized (0.01 to 0.1%). J is TRBJ2-1 and V is TRBV5-5; 9 bases match TRBD2. The CDR3 length is 12 residues. The ends lost 5 bases at V and 11 bases at J; junction bases unmatched: 5. The germline CDR1 and CDR2 sequences are SGHKS and YYEKEE (reference sequence). The CDR3 nucleotides are TGTGCCAGCAGTTTCACTAGCGGGCAGCAGTTCTTC. Translation gives CASSFTSGQQFF.

V and J are TRBV25-1 and TRBJ2-1; possibly TRBD2 for D (6 bases). V shed 5 bases and J shed 7 bases, with 24 bases lying between them. This CDR3 spans 17 amino acids. Germline-derived CDR1 and CDR2 are MGHDK and SYGVNS. The CDR3 reads CASSPTYGGPRGNEQFF. DNA of the CDR3: TGTGCCAGCAGTCCAACCTACGGAGGGCCCCGGGGGAATGAGCAGTTCTTC.

The gene calls are TRBV19 and TRBJ2-5; the D gene is possibly TRBD2 (6 bases). Trimming stripped 5 bases from V and 1 base from J, with 17 bases between. CDR3 size: 16 residues. Per germline, CDR1 LNHDA and CDR2 SQIVND (reference sequence). CDR3 sequence (DNA): TGTGCCAGTAGTGCGCGTTCGGGGGTCAGCCAAGAGACCCAGTACTTC. It yields the protein CASSARSGVSQETQYF.

The rearrangement links TRBV18 to TRBJ2-7; 9 bases fit TRBD1. Looked up from germline, CDR1 is KGHSH and CDR2 is LQKENI. With V trimmed by 3 bases and J by 6 bases, 6 bases remained unmatched. This CDR3 contains 14 residues. The CDR3 protein is CASSPRTGEREQYF. The CDR3 coding sequence is TGTGCCAGCTCACCCCGGACAGGGGAGCGCGAGCAGTACTTC.

The chain employs TRBV5-1 and TRBJ2-5; the match to TRBD2 covers 14 bases. CDR3 length: 16 residues. Germline CDR1 SGHRS, CDR2 YFSETQ. V was pared by 4 bases and J by 5 bases, with 7 bases of the junction left unmatched. The CDR3 loop is CASSMGTSGSGETQYF. The CDR3 nucleotides read TGCGCCAGCAGCATGGGGACTAGCGGGAGTGGGGAGACCCAGTACTTC. The full variable domain, in which reference TRBV5-1 and TRBJ2-5 provide the parts outside the CDR3, is KAGVTQTPRYLIKTRGQQVTLSCSPISGHRSVSWYQQTPGQGLQFLFEYFSETQRNKGNFPGRFSGRQFSNSRSEMNVSTLELGDSALYLCASSMGTSGSGETQYFGPGTRLLVL.

J is TRBJ2-3 and V is TRBV7-2; D possibly corresponds to TRBD2 (6 bases). Trimming stripped 3 bases from V and 6 bases from J, with 13 bases between. Looked up from germline, CDR1 is SGHTA and CDR2 is FQGNSA. The CDR3 length is 14 residues. CDR3 in amino acids: CASSLIITSDTQYF. As DNA, the CDR3 is TGTGCCAGCAGCTTGATAATCACTAGCGATACGCAGTATTTT.

This chain connects TRBV6-5 to TRBJ2-5; D not resolved. The J call could be wrong; TRBJ2-7 is a better fit for the DNA end. The CDR3 has 15 residues. Germline-derived CDR1 and CDR2 are MNHEY and SVGAGI. CDR3 in amino acids: CASSEAEFDSYEQYF. The CDR3 DNA is TGTGCCAGCAGCGAGGCGGAGTTCGATTCCTACGAGCAGTACTTC.

This chain links TRBV28 with TRBJ2-3; 8 bases line up with TRBD1. This CDR3 region has 15 residues. Germline loops: CDR1 MDHEN, CDR2 SYDVKM. V shed 2 bases, J shed 5 bases, and the junction held 6 bases outside the gene matches. The CDR3 sequence is CASSLPGGAGDTQYF. CDR3 DNA: TGTGCCAGCAGTTTACCAGGGGGCGCCGGAGATACGCAGTATTTT.